The source of this T cell receptor beta chain is a study of beta chain features in type 1 diabetes. Whole-study findings and limits: PCR might favor shorter templates, but any such skew would affect patients and controls equally.

Expressed TCRB transcripts were sequenced, since all the RNA that had been isolated was reverse transcribed. Libraries were prepared by immunoSEQ multiplex PCR; TCRdb keeps only in-frame clonotypes and omits some of them. The table has around 250,000 clones, 25% to 30% seen once. Details on this clone: What it recognizes is unknown.

The V gene end was trimmed by 3 bases and the J gene end by 8 bases; junction bases not matched to a gene: 7. CDR3 length: 15 amino acids. From germline, CDR1 is MNHEY and CDR2 SMNVEV (reference sequence). J is TRBJ2-2 and V is TRBV27; 9 bases agree with TRBD2. Specimen: central memory CD4+ T cells from blood. This receptor was obtained from a man aged 25-40 years in good health. CDR3 nucleotides: TGTGCCAGCAGTTTGTTAGTAGCGGGAGAGGGGGAGCTGTTTTTT. Amino acids: CASSLLVAGEGELFF.